The source of this T cell receptor (beta chain) is a study of blood T cell repertoires in COVID-19. V lost 4 bases and J 3 bases, leaving 4 bases between the germline ends. The CDR3 has 11 residues. As handled by the study authors: Reference gene primers were amplified, and this amplification served to estimate nucleated cell counts. Data came from immunoSEQ multiplex PCR; TCRdb stores just in-frame clones and leaves some out. The V and J calls and clone size are taken from that table; D and trimming were inferred from the DNA. Among about 290,000 clones listed, around 81% were seen once. This clone has just a few counts. At the DNA level, this CDR3 is encoded by other sequences in the same sample as well.

Input material: peripheral blood. This rearrangement joins TRBV12-3 or TRBV12-4 to TRBJ2-7; D remains unclear. This clonotype was obtained from a woman aged 45-65 years with active or convalescent COVID-19. The chain's CDR3 is CASSSLYEQYF. As DNA, the CDR3 is TGTGCCAGCAGTTCCCTCTACGAGCAGTACTTC.